These 26 T cell receptor beta chains were all obtained from the same sample, sequenced in a study of T-cell memory formation after mild COVID-19. TCRdb processed the 5' RACE reads anew with MiXCR; each CDR3 protein has one entry. Counted here are hundreds of thousands of distinct CDR3 sequences, approximately 8.4% occurring once; the ten biggest clones make up approximately 23%. What was sequenced was PBMCs or a T cell subset sorted from them (not recorded which). These receptors came from a man aged 18 to 30 who had mild COVID-19 (a few samples of this study predate the infection). Cell type and time point are not known.

The V call is TRBV14, the J call TRBJ2-1; 10 nucleotides align to TRBD2. The trim removed 10 bases at V and 8 bases at J, leaving 11 bases unmatched. The length of the CDR3 is 14 residues. Germline V gene sequence: CDR1 SGHDN, CDR2 FVKESK. The CDR3 loop is CATERLAGEYEQFF. The CDR3 DNA sequence: TGTGCCACCGAGCGGCTAGCGGGGGAGTATGAGCAGTTCTTC.

CDR3 nucleotide sequence: TGTGCCAGCTCACCTGGACTGGAAGTAGCTACGGTTAACACTGAAGCTTTCTTT. Translating gives CASSPGLEVATVNTEAFF. The chain has TRBV18 and TRBJ1-1; D not resolved. The germline V and J ends were trimmed by 3 bases and 2 bases, with 22 bases remaining between them. CDR3 length: 18 amino acids. The germline gives CDR1 KGHSH, CDR2 LQKENI.

In its sample, this clonotype was seen many times. V and J are TRBV7-2 and TRBJ2-7; 7 nucleotides line up with TRBD2. Germline lookup yields CDR1 SGHTA and CDR2 FQGNSA. The CDR3 consists of 15 residues. The J segment lost 0 bases and the V segment lost 3 bases, leaving 5 bases of the junction unmatched. CDR3 sequence: CASSLGSGDSYEQYF. For the CDR3, the DNA is TGTGCCAGCAGCTTGGGAAGCGGGGACTCCTACGAGCAGTACTTC.

The genes are TRBV5-1 and TRBJ1-1; D uncertain. The CDR3 covers 13 residues. Germline CDR1 and CDR2: SGHRS and YFSETQ. V gave up 4 bases and J gave up 2 bases, with 9 bases separating them. CDR3: CASSIDGNTEAFF. The DNA for the CDR3 is TGCGCCAGCAGCATAGACGGTAACACTGAAGCTTTCTTT.

This chain uses TRBV11-2 with TRBJ2-3; D might be TRBD1 or TRBD2, each matching 5 bases. Germline V gives CDR1 SGHAT, CDR2 FQNNGV. V was trimmed by 1 base and J by 2 bases, leaving 13 bases between them. The CDR3 extends over 16 amino acids. Here the CDR3 reads CASSLAKGTVTDTQYF. CDR3 DNA: TGTGCCAGCAGCTTAGCCAAGGGGACGGTCACAGATACGCAGTATTTT.

The chain carries TRBV29-1 and TRBJ2-3; 7 nucleotides align to TRBD2. Germline CDR1 is SQVTM and CDR2 is ANQGSEA. The CDR3 consists of 14 residues. With 7 bases clipped from V and 5 bases from J, the junction kept 12 bases outside the gene matches. This CDR3 is CSAVPAGVRDTQYF. The DNA of the CDR3 is TGCAGCGCCGTTCCGGCGGGGGTACGAGATACGCAGTATTTT.

This clonotype appeared a few times. The V and J genes are TRBV6-5 and TRBJ1-2; 7 bases line up with TRBD1. The J segment lost 6 bases and the V segment lost 6 bases, leaving 7 bases of the junction unmatched. CDR3 length equals 13 residues. Germline V lookup: CDR1 MNHEY, CDR2 SVGAGI. In nucleotides, the CDR3 is TGTGCCAGCAGACCGGGACAGAGAAATGGCTACACCTTC. Amino acids: CASRPGQRNGYTF.

V gene TRBV20-1 combines with J gene TRBJ2-7, with D possibly called TRBD1 or TRBD2 (5 bases each). V gave up 6 bases and J gave up 9 bases, with 21 bases separating them. Germline-derived CDR1 and CDR2 are DFQATT and SNEGSKA (reference sequence). The CDR3 totals 13 residues. The CDR3 bases are TGCAGTGCCCCGGTGGCAGGGAAAGAGGGGCAGTACGTC. As protein: CSAPVAGKEGQYV.

This clonotype was seen at least ten times. The rearrangement links TRBV12-3 or TRBV12-4 to TRBJ2-5, with D hard to call. Trimming pared 3 bases from V and 3 bases from J, leaving 8 bases between. This CDR3 contains 13 residues. Here the CDR3 DNA reads TGTGCCAGCAGTTTCGCTGGGAAAGAGACCCAGTACTTC. It yields the protein CASSFAGKETQYF.

This sequence joins TRBV7-2 and TRBJ1-4; 10 bases are shared with TRBD1. Germline-derived CDR1 and CDR2 are SGHTA and FQGNSA. The V segment lost 2 bases and the J segment 7 bases; nucleotides outside the gene matches: 10. This CDR3 comprises 17 residues. CDR3 loop: CASSLWGLTGGSEKLFF. CDR3 bases: TGTGCCAGCAGCTTATGGGGACTGACAGGGGGCAGTGAAAAACTGTTTTTT.

The table lists this clonotype with a few counts. V gene TRBV4-2 combines with J gene TRBJ2-3, with D possibly matching TRBD2 (6 bases). Trimming removed 5 bases at V and 8 bases at J, with 14 bases between. CDR1 and CDR2 (germline): LGHNA, YNFKEQ. This CDR3 region has 13 residues. CDR3 sequence (DNA): TGTGCCAGCAGCGCCGGGGGACGGGGTACGCAGTATTTT. Translating it yields CASSAGGRGTQYF.

The rearrangement uses TRBV6-5 and TRBJ1-1; D unresolved. Germline assignment: CDR1 MNHEY and CDR2 SVGAGI. The CDR3 has 13 amino acids. Trimming took off 1 base at V and 1 base at J, with 4 bases between the two ends. Written as DNA, the CDR3 is TGTGCCAGCAGTTACTGGGGGAACACTGAAGCTTTCTTT. Protein product: CASSYWGNTEAFF.

The sample holds many counts of this clonotype. V usage is TRBV20-1 and J usage is TRBJ2-2, with a possible D match to TRBD1 (5 bases). The CDR3 is 14 residues long. In germline, CDR1 is DFQATT, CDR2 SNEGSKA (reference sequence). V gave up 3 bases and J gave up 6 bases, with 14 bases separating them. CDR3 coding DNA: TGCAGTGCTAGTAACCCAAGGGGCGCCGGGGAGCTGTTTTTT. Encoded protein: CSASNPRGAGELFF.

The chain links TRBV4-1 to TRBJ1-5; possibly TRBD1 for D (5 bases). Deletions cut 11 bases from V and 7 bases from J, with 21 bases between. CDR1 is MGHRA, CDR2 YSYEKL, per germline. The CDR3 has 14 amino acids. The CDR3 here is CARTQGPSRQPQHF. As DNA, the CDR3 is TGCGCCCGCACTCAGGGCCCTTCCAGGCAGCCCCAGCATTTT.

This clonotype has only a few counts. J is TRBJ2-2 and V is TRBV3-1; D gene unclear. V was shortened by 0 bases and J by 0 bases, with 8 bases between the two germline ends. This CDR3 is 16 amino acids long. The germline gives CDR1 LGHDT, CDR2 YNNKEL (reference sequence). The CDR3 spells CASSQDPAANTGELFF. In DNA form, the CDR3 reads TGTGCCAGCAGCCAAGATCCCGCGGCGAACACCGGGGAGCTGTTTTTT.

This clonotype showed up just a few times. The V call is TRBV10-3, the J call TRBJ1-2; the D gene is possibly TRBD1 (5 bases). V was clipped by 10 bases and J by 3 bases, with 18 bases between them. CDR3 length: 14 residues. Per germline, CDR1 ENHRY and CDR2 SYGVKD. The chain's CDR3 is CANKGQGRDYGYTF. The CDR3 DNA sequence: TGTGCCAACAAGGGGCAGGGACGTGACTATGGCTACACCTTC.

This clonotype was counted only a few times. The chain uses TRBV29-1 and TRBJ2-1, with D uncertain. Deletions cut 6 bases from V and 6 bases from J, with 18 bases between. The CDR3 has 14 residues. Germline CDR1 and CDR2: SQVTM and ANQGSEA. The CDR3: CSVRVGSSINEQFF. The CDR3 coding sequence is TGCAGCGTCCGAGTCGGGTCTTCCATCAATGAGCAGTTCTTC.

This clonotype has only a few counts. This chain links TRBV20-1 with TRBJ2-3; tentative D call: TRBD1 (6 bases). The CDR3 extends over 14 amino acids. V lost 6 bases to trimming and J lost 5 bases, with 18 bases between them. Germline CDR1 is DFQATT and CDR2 is SNEGSKA (reference sequence). CDR3 sequence reads: CSAPRGGVLDTQYF. CDR3 bases: TGCAGTGCCCCTCGTGGGGGCGTCTTAGATACGCAGTATTTT.

This clonotype appeared a few times. The J gene is TRBJ1-3, the V gene TRBV11-2; tentatively, D is TRBD1 (5 bases). CDR3 length: 17 residues. V was pared by 5 bases and J by 2 bases, with 19 bases between. The germline V gene encodes CDR1 SGHAT and CDR2 FQNNGV. CDR3 in amino acids: CASSRRDVRTTGNTIYF. DNA of the CDR3: TGTGCCAGCAGCCGGAGGGACGTAAGGACTACTGGAAACACCATATATTTT. Filled out from reference TRBV11-2 and TRBJ1-3, the complete variable domain reads EAGVAQSPRYKIIEKRQSVAFWCNPISGHATLYWYQQILGQGPKLLIQFQNNGVVDDSQLPKDRFSAERLKGVDSTLKIQPAKLEDSAVYLCASSRRDVRTTGNTIYFGEGSWLTVV.

This chain joins TRBV5-1 and TRBJ1-2; D may be TRBD1 (5 bases). There are 13 residues in the CDR3. The V end was cut by 9 bases, the J end by 6 bases, with 18 bases between. Germline CDR1 SGHRS, CDR2 YFSETQ. The CDR3 spells CATAPGGSDGYTF. CDR3 coding DNA: TGCGCCACCGCCCCCGGGGGATCGGATGGCTACACCTTC.

The chain couples TRBV2 to TRBJ1-1, with 10 bases that match TRBD1. This CDR3 has 14 amino acids. Per germline, CDR1 SNHLY and CDR2 FYNNEI. The V segment lost 6 bases and the J segment 4 bases; nucleotides outside the gene matches: 5. The CDR3 spells CASRGTGEATEAFF. For the CDR3, the DNA is TGTGCCAGCAGGGGGACAGGGGAGGCCACTGAAGCTTTCTTT.

Many counts were recorded for this clonotype. V and J are TRBV12-3 or TRBV12-4 and TRBJ2-3, with D perhaps TRBD2 (6 bases). The CDR3 totals 13 residues. Trimming shortened V by 4 bases and J by 8 bases, and 13 bases separated the two germline ends. Here the CDR3 reads CASSWEERGTQYF. DNA of the CDR3: TGTGCCAGCAGTTGGGAGGAAAGGGGTACGCAGTATTTT.

The chain employs TRBV7-6 and TRBJ2-1, with a possible D match to TRBD2 (5 bases). Germline loops: CDR1 SGHVS, CDR2 FNYEAQ. The V gene lost 6 bases and the J gene lost 8 bases, with 11 bases spanning the gap. CDR3 length equals 12 residues. The CDR3, as DNA: TGTGCCAGCAGTACAATCGGGGATGAGCAGTTCTTC. Translation gives CASSTIGDEQFF.

This clonotype was detected only a few times. This chain joins TRBV7-2 and TRBJ2-5, with TRBD2 matching 12 bases. The CDR3 length is 15 residues. Per germline, CDR1 SGHTA and CDR2 FQGNSA. V was pared by 6 bases and J by 1 base, with 3 bases of the junction left unmatched. CDR3 in DNA: TGTGCCAGCAGACGACTAGCGGGGGTCCAAGAGACCCAGTACTTC. Its protein product is CASRRLAGVQETQYF.

A few counts support this clonotype. The chain carries TRBV4-2 and TRBJ2-6; unclear D gene. The germline CDR1 and CDR2 sequences are LGHNA and YNFKEQ. V shed 0 bases and J shed 2 bases, with 8 bases lying between them. The length of the CDR3 is 16 residues. CDR3 in DNA: TGTGCCAGCAGCCAAGAATCTTACGCTGGGGCCAACGTCCTGACTTTC. As protein: CASSQESYAGANVLTF.

The V and J genes are TRBV4-1 and TRBJ2-7; D unresolved. This CDR3 has 13 residues. Trimming pared 0 bases from V and 7 bases from J, leaving 10 bases between. Germline lookup yields CDR1 MGHRA and CDR2 YSYEKL. The CDR3 DNA reads as TGCGCCAGCAGCCAAGATTGGGTTGGGGAGCAGTACGTC. Protein product: CASSQDWVGEQYV.